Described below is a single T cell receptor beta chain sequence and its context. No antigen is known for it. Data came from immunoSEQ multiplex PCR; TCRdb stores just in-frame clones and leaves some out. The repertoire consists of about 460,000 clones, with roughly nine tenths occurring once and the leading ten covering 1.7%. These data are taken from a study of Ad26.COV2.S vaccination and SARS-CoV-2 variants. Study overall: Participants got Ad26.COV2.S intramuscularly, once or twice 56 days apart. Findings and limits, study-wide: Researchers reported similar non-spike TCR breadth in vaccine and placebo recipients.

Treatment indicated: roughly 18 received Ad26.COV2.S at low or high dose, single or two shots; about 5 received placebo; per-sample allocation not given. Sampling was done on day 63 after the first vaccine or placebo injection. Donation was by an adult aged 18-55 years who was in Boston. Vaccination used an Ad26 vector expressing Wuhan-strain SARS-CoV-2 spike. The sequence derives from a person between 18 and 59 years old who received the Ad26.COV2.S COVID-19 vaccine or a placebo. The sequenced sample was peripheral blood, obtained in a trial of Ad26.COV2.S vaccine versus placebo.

The CDR3 sequence is CASSLAGQGIYGYTF. The CDR3 nucleotides read TGTGCCAGCAGCTTAGCTGGACAGGGGATCTATGGCTACACCTTC. This chain uses TRBV7-6 with TRBJ1-2; 9 positions agree with TRBD1. The CDR3 has 15 amino acids. V was clipped by 0 bases and J by 4 bases; unmatched bases: 3. In germline, CDR1 is SGHVS, CDR2 FNYEAQ.